This T cell receptor (beta chain) was found in a study of T cells in women clearing cervical HPV infection. The repertoire was sequenced with immunoSEQ multiplex PCR; TCRdb's copy has only in-frame clones and lacks some. Listed are more than 20,000 clones; almost 10% falls within the top ten. Material for sequencing was blood buffy coat. The receptors were sampled from a woman aged 18 to 75 with a cervical HPV16 infection that either progressed to CIN3+ or cleared (not recorded which).

The sequenced part of the CDR3 DNA is TGTGCCAGCAGCTCCCTCAGCGGGAGCATCTATGAG. It codes for CASSSLSGSIYE. The full CDR3 reads CASSSLSGSIYEQFF. J is TRBJ2-1 and V is TRBV11-2, with 8 bases matching TRBD2. The sequence runs out 3 residues before the end of the CDR3; the remainder is reconstructed from the germline J gene. The CDR3 runs 15 residues. The V and J ends lost 4 bases and 8 bases, in that order; junction bases with no gene match: 10. Germline V lookup: CDR1 SGHAT, CDR2 FQNNGV. The full variable domain, in which reference TRBV11-2 and TRBJ2-1 provide the parts outside the CDR3, is EAGVAQSPRYKIIEKRQSVAFWCNPISGHATLYWYQQILGQGPKLLIQFQNNGVVDDSQLPKDRFSAERLKGVDSTLKIQPAKLEDSAVYLCASSSLSGSIYEQFFGPGTRLTVL.